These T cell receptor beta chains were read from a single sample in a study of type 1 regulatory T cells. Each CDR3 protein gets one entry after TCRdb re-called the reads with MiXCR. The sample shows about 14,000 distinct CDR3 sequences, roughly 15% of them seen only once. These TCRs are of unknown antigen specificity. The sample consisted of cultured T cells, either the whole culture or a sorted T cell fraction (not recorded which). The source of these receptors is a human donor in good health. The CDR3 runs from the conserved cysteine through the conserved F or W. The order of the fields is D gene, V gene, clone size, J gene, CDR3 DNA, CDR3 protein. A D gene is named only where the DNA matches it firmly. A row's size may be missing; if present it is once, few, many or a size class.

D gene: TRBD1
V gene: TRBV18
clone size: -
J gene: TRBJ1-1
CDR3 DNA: TGTGCCAGCGCCGGGACAGCGAACACTGAAGCTTTCTTT
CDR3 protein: CASAGTANTEAFF

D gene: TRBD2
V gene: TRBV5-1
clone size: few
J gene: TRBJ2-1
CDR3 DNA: TGCGCCAGCAGCTTACTAGCGGGAGGGTTCAATGAGCAGTTCTTC
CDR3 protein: CASSLLAGGFNEQFF

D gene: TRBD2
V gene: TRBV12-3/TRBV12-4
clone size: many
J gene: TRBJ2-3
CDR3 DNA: TGTGCCAGCAGTTACGAGGGAGGGCCTTTAGCAGATACGCAGTATTTT
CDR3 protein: CASSYEGGPLADTQYF

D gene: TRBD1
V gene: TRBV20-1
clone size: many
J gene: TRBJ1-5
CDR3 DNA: TGCAGTGCTAGAGACGGAGACAGGGGCTTTCAGCCCCAGCATTTT
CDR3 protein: CSARDGDRGFQPQHF

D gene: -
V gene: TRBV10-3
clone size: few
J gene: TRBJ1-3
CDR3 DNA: TGTGTCGCGTCAGGGTTATCCGGAAACACCATATATTTT
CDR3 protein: CVASGLSGNTIYF

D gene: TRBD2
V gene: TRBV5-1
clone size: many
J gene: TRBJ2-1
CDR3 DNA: TGCGCCAGCAGCTTAGGCGGGAGGACGAATGAGCAGTTCTTC
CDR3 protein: CASSLGGRTNEQFF

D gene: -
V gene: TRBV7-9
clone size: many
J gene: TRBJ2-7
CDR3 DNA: TGTGCCAGCAGCTTCGCGGTGGACGAGCAGTACTTC
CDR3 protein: CASSFAVDEQYF

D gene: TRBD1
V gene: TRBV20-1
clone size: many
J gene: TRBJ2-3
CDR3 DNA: TGCAGTGCTAGGGGGACAGGGGTAGATACGCAGTATTTT
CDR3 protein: CSARGTGVDTQYF

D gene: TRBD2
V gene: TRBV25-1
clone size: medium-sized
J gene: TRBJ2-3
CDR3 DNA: TGTGCCAGCAAGGTAGCGGGAGGGGATAATACGCAGTATTTT
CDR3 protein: CASKVAGGDNTQYF

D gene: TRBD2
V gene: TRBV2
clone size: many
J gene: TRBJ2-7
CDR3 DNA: TGTGCCAGCAGTCCCGGACTAGCGATCTACGAGCAGTACTTC
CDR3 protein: CASSPGLAIYEQYF

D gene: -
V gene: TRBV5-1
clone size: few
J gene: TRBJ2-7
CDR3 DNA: TGCGCCAGCAGCTCGGACTTGGAGCAGTACTTC
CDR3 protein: CASSSDLEQYF

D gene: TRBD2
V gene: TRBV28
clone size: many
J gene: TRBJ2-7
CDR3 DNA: TGTGCCATAGCGGGAGGCTTCTCCTACGAGCAGTACTTC
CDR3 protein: CAIAGGFSYEQYF

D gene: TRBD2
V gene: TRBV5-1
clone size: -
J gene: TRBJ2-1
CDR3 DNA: TGCGTCAGCAGCTTGGACGGGAGGTATGAGCAGTTCTTC
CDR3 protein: CVSSLDGRYEQFF

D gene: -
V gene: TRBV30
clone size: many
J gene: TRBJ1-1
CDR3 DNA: TGTGCCTGGAGTGAAGGGCTCAACACTGAAGCTTTCTTT
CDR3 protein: CAWSEGLNTEAFF

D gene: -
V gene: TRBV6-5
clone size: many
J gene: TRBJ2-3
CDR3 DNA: TGTGCCAGCAGCCCGTTGCTCGAGGGAGTTGGAGATACGCAGTATTTT
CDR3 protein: CASSPLLEGVGDTQYF

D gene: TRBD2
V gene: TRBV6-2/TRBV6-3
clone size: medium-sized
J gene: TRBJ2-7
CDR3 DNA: TGTGCCAGCAGTTCCCAAGGGACTAGCGGGAGTTACGAGCAGTACTTC
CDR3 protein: CASSSQGTSGSYEQYF

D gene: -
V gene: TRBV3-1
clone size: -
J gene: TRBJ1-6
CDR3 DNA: TGTGCCAGCAGCCCACAAGGGATAAGCCGTTCACCCCTCCACTTT
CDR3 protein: CASSPQGISRSPLHF

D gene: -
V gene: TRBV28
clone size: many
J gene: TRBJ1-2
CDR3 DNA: TGTGCCAGCAGTTTAACAGTTCGGGAGACCCATGGCTACACCTTC
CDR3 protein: CASSLTVRETHGYTF

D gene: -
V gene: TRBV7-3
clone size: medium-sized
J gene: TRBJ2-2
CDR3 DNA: TGTGCCAGCAGCTTTGCCCCCACTCAGTCCCGGGAGCTGTTTTTT
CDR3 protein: CASSFAPTQSRELFF

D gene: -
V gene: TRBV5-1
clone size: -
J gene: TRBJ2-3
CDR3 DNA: TGCGCCAGCAGACCAGGGCTTGGCACAGATACGCAGTATTTT
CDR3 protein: CASRPGLGTDTQYF

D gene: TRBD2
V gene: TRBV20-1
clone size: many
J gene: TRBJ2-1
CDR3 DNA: TGCAGTGCTAGAGATTATGGGGGAGGGATCTACAATGAGCAGTTCTTC
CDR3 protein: CSARDYGGGIYNEQFF

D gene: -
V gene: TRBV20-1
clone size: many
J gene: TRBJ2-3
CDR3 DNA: TGCAGTGCTAGAGATCGTCGGACTATTAGCACAGATACGCAGTATTTT
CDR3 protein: CSARDRRTISTDTQYF

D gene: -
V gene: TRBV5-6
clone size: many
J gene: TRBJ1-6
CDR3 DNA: TGTGCCAGCAGCTCCCGGCCAAGGGACTATAATTCACCCCTCCACTTT
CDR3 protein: CASSSRPRDYNSPLHF

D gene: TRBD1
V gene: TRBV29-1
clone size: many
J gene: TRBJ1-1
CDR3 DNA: TGCAGCGGACAGGGTAAGAACACTGAAGCTTTCTTT
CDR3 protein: CSGQGKNTEAFF

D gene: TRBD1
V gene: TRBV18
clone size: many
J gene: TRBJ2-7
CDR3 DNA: TGTGCCAGCTCACCGACAGGGGGCGAGCAGTACTTC
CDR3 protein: CASSPTGGEQYF

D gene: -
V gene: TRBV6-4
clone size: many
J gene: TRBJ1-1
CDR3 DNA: TGTGCCAGCAGTGTAGAAGAGAACACTGAAGCTTTCTTT
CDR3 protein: CASSVEENTEAFF

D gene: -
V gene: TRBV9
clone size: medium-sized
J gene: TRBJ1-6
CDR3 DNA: TGTGCCAGCAGCGTAGCTTCTAGAAACTCACCCCTCCACTTT
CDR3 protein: CASSVASRNSPLHF

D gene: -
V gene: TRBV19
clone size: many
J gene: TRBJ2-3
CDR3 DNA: TGTGCCAGTAGTATAGGGGCCTCGAGGACAGATACGCAGTATTTT
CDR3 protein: CASSIGASRTDTQYF

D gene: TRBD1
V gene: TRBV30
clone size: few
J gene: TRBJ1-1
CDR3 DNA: TGTGCCTGGGGACAGGGGGACGCTGAAGCTTTCTTT
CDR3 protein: CAWGQGDAEAFF

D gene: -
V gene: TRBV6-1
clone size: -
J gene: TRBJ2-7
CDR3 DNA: TGTGCCAGCGGGGCCTCCTACGAGCAGTACTTC
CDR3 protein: CASGASYEQYF

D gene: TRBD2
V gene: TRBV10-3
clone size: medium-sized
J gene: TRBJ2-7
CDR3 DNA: TGTGCCATCAGTGCGACGGGAGGACCCTACGAGCAGTACTTC
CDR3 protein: CAISATGGPYEQYF

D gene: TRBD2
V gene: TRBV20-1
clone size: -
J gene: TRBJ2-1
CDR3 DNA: TGCAGTGCTGTACTAGCGGCTCTCTACAATGAGCAGTTCTTC
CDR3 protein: CSAVLAALYNEQFF

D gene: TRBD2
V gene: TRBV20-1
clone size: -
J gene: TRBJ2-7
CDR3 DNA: TGCAGTGCTAGAGACCGCCTTAGCGGGAGTAAGGTCGAGCAGTACTTC
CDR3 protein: CSARDRLSGSKVEQYF

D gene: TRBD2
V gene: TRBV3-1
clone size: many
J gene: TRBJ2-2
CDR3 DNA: TGTGCCAGCAGCCAGGGAGCGGGAGGGCGGACCGGGGAGCTGTTTTTT
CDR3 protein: CASSQGAGGRTGELFF

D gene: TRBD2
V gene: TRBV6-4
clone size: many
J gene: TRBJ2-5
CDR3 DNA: TGTGCCAGCAGTGACCCGCCTCCGGGGACTAGTACTGAGACCCAGTACTTC
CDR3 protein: CASSDPPPGTSTETQYF

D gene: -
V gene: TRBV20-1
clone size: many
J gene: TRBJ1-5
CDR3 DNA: TGCAGTGCCGAGGACCGGGCATCAAGCAATCAGCCCCAGCATTTT
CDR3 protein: CSAEDRASSNQPQHF

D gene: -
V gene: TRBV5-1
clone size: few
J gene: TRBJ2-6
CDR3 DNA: TGCGCCAGCAGTAACGGGGAGTCTGGGGCCAACGTCCTGACTTTC
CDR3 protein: CASSNGESGANVLTF

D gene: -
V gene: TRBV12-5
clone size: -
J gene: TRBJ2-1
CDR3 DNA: TGTGCTAGTGCCCCCGGAGGGACAAACAATCTACATGAGCAGTTCTTC
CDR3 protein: CASAPGGTNNLHEQFF

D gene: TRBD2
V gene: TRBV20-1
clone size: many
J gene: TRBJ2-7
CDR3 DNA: TGCAGTGCTAGAGACAGCGGGAGGGCCGGGGTCTACGAGCAGTACTTC
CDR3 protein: CSARDSGRAGVYEQYF

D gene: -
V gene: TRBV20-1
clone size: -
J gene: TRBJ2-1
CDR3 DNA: TGCAGTGCTAGCCTGGGATCCTACAATGAGCAGTTCTTC
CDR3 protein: CSASLGSYNEQFF

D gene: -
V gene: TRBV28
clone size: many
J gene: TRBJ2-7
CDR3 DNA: TGTGCCAGCAGTTTTATACGAGGTGGCGAGCAGTACTTC
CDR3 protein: CASSFIRGGEQYF

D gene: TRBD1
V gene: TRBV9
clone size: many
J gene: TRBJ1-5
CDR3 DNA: TGTGCCGGCAGCGTGGGGACAGGGGTCAATCAGCCCCAGCATTTT
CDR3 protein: CAGSVGTGVNQPQHF

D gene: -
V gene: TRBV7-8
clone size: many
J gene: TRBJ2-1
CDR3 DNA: TGTGCCAGCAGCATTTACAGGAGCTCCTACAATGAGCAGTTCTTC
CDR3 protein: CASSIYRSSYNEQFF

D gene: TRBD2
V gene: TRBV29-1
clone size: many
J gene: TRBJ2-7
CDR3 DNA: TGCAGCGTTGGGACTAGCGGGAGATACGAGCAGTACTTC
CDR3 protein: CSVGTSGRYEQYF

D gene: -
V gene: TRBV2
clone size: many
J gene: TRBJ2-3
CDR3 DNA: TGTGCCAGCAGTGAAAGTCTCCGCACAGATACGCAGTATTTT
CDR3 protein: CASSESLRTDTQYF

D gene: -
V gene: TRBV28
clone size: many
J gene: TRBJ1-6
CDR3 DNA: TGTGCCAGCAGTGGATACAGGAGCTCCTATAATTCACCCCTCCACTTT
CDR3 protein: CASSGYRSSYNSPLHF

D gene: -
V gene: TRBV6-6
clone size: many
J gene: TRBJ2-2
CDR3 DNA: TGTGCCAGCAGAGCCGGGGTGGGTCCGGACACCGGGGAGCTGTTTTTT
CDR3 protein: CASRAGVGPDTGELFF

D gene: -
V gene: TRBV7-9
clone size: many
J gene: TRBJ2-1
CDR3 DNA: TGTGCCAGCAGCTTGGGTCGGGGGGCGGTTAATGAGCAGTTCTTC
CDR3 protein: CASSLGRGAVNEQFF

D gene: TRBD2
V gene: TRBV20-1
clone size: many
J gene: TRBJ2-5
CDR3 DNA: TGCAGTGTTCGGACTAGCGGCCAAGAGACCCAGTACTTC
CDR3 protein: CSVRTSGQETQYF

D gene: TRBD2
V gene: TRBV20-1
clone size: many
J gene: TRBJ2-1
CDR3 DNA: TGCAGTGCTCCAAACGGACTAGCGGGAGGGAGCTCCTACAATGAGCAGTTCTTC
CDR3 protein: CSAPNGLAGGSSYNEQFF

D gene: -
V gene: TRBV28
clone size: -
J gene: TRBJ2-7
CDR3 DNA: TGTGCCAGCATGCGGGGTACCTACGAGCAGTACTTC
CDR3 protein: CASMRGTYEQYF

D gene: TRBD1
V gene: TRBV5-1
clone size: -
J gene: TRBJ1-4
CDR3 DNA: TGCGCCAGCAGCGACGGACAGGGCCAGGAAAAACTGTTTTTT
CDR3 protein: CASSDGQGQEKLFF

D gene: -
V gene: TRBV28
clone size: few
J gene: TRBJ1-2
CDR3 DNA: TGTGCCAGCAGAGATGGGACGACAGCCTATGGCTACACCTTC
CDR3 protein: CASRDGTTAYGYTF

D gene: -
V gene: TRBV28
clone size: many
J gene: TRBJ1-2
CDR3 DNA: TGTGCCAGCAGCCAACCCGGACGGCAGCGGGGCTACACCTTC
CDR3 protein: CASSQPGRQRGYTF

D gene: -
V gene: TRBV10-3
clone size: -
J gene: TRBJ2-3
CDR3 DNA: TGTGCCACTTTTTCTGATACGCAGTATTTT
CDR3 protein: CATFSDTQYF